This T cell receptor beta chain was documented in a study of blood T cell repertoires in COVID-19. Sequenced by immunoSEQ multiplex PCR; TCRdb stores in-frame clones only, minus some. The sample lists about 250,000 clones; around nine tenths were seen once. The CDR3 loop spans 14 amino acids. Germline V lookup: CDR1 SGHRS, CDR2 YFSETQ. The ends were cut back, 1 base at V and 4 bases at J, with 8 bases in the middle. The sequence derives from a woman younger than 30 who had recovered from COVID-19. The specimen was PBMCs or T cells enriched from blood (not recorded which). The V call is TRBV5-1, the J call TRBJ2-2; D gene uncertain. The CDR3: CASSLLSFTGELFF. For the CDR3, the DNA is TGCGCCAGCAGCTTGTTGTCTTTCACCGGGGAGCTGTTTTTT.